This TCR beta chain appears in the sequencing data of a study of post-analysis software for immune sequencing data. The wider study: Secondary progressive, relapsing-remitting and progressive-relapsing multiple sclerosis were among the included disease courses.

The CDR3 consists of 16 residues. Trimming cost V 5 bases and J 1 base; bases outside gene matches: 3. CDR1 is PRHDT and CDR2 is FYEKMQ in the germline V gene (reference sequence). Findings of the study overall: There were roughly 5 TRBV segments more frequent in patients than controls, and TRBV5-6, TRBV5-1 and TRBV20-1 were among them.

Unique molecular identifiers were carried by the TCR beta cDNA libraries. The T cell input of roughly 0.85 to 11 million gave hundreds of thousands of cDNA molecules. TCRdb re-called the PCR reads through MiXCR, storing one row per CDR3 protein. The table records hundreds of thousands of distinct CDR3 sequences, roughly 47% of them present only once. A remark on this clonotype: What it binds is unknown.

The origin of this receptor is a girl aged 10 to 17 with multiple sclerosis. The V gene is TRBV13, the J gene TRBJ2-7, with 15 nucleotides matching TRBD2. Sequenced input: blood. This chain's CDR3 is CASSQGTSGRSYEQYF. DNA of the CDR3: TGTGCCAGCAGCCAAGGGACTAGCGGGAGGTCCTACGAGCAGTACTTC.